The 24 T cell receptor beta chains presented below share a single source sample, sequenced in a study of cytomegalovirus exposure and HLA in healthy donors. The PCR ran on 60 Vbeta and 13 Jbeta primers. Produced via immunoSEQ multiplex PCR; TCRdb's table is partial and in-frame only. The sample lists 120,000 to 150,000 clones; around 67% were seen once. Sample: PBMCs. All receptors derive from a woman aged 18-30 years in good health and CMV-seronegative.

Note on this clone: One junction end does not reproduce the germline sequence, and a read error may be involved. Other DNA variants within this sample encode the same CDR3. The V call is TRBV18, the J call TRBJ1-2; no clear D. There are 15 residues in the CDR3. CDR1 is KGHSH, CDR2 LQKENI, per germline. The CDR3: CASSEANPLLYGYTF. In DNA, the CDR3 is TGTGCCAGCTCAGAGGCGAATCCCCTACTCTATGGCTATACCTTC.

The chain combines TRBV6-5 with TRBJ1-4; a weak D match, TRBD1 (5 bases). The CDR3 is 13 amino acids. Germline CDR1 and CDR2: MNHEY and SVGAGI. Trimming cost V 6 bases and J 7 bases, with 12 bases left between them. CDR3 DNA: TGTGCCAGCAGAATCCCCGGGGGTGAAAAACTGTTTTTT. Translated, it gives CASRIPGGEKLFF.

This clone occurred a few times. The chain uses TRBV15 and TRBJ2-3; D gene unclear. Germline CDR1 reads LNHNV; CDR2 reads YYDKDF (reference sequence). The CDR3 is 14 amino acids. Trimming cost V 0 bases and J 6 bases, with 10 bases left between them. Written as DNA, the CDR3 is TGTGCCACCAGCAGAGAGGATCTCAGGGATACGCAGTATTTT. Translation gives CATSREDLRDTQYF.

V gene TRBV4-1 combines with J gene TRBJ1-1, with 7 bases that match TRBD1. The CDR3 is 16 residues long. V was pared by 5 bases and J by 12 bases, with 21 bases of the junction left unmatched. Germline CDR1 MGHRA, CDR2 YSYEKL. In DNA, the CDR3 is TGCGCCAGCAGCGAGGAACAGGGGTTCAAGATTTTTAAGACTTTCTTT. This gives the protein CASSEEQGFKIFKTFF.

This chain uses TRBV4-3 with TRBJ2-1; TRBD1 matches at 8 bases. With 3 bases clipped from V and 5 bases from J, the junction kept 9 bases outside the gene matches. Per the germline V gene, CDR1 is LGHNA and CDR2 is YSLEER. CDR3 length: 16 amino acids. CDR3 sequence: CASSQAQGARHNEQFF. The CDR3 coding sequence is TGCGCCAGCAGCCAGGCTCAGGGGGCTCGTCACAATGAGCAGTTCTTC.

CDR3 bases: TGTGCCAGCAGCTCCGGACAGGGGGCCTATGGCTACACCTTC. It encodes CASSSGQGAYGYTF. This chain links TRBV7-9 with TRBJ1-2; 11 bases are a match to TRBD1. The CDR3 consists of 14 residues. In germline, CDR1 is SEHNR, CDR2 FQNEAQ (reference sequence). Trimming took 4 bases from V and 4 from J; bases not matched to a gene: 2.

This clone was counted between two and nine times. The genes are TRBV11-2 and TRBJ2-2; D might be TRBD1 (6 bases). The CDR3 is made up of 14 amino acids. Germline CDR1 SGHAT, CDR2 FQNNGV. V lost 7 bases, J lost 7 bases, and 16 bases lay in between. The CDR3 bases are TGTGCCAGCACCTTGGACAGAAGCAGCGGGGAGCTGTTTTTT. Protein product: CASTLDRSSGELFF.

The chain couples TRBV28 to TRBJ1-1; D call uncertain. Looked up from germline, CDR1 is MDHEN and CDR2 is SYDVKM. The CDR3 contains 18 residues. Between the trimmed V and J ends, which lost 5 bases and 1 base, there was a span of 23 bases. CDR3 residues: CASSNLGESFWRNTEAFF. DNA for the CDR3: TGTGCCAGCAGTAACCTTGGGGAGAGTTTTTGGAGGAACACTGAAGCTTTCTTT.

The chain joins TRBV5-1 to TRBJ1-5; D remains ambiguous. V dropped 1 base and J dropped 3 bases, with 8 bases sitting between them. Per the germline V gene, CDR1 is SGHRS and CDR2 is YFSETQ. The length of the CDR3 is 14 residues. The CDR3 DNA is TGCGCCAGCAGCTTGCTCTTCCCCAATCAGCCCCAGCATTTT. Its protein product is CASSLLFPNQPQHF.

CDR3 sequence reads: CASSQAGGLYEQYV. The CDR3 bases are TGTGCCAGCAGCCAAGCGGGAGGGCTCTACGAGCAGTACGTC. The chain links TRBV14 to TRBJ2-7; TRBD2 aligns across 8 bases. The V gene end was trimmed by 1 base and the J gene end by 3 bases; junction bases not matched to a gene: 2. This CDR3 is 14 amino acids long. Germline loops: CDR1 SGHDN, CDR2 FVKESK.

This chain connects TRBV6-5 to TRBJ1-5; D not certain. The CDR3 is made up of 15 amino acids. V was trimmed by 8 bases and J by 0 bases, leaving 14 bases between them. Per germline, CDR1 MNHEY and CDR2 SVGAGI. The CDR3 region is CASASLRYSNQPQHF. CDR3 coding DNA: TGTGCCAGCGCCTCGCTCAGATATAGCAATCAGCCCCAGCATTTT.

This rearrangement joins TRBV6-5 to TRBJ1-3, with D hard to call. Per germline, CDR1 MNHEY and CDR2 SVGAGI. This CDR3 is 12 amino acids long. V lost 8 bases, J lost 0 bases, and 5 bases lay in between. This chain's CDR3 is CASCGSGNTIYF. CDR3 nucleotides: TGTGCCAGCTGCGGCTCTGGAAACACCATATATTTT.

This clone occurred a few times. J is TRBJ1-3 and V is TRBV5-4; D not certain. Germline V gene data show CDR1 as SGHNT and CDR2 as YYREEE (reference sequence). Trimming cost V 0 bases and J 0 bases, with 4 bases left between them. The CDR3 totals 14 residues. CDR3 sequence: CASSLAGSGNTIYF. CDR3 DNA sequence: TGTGCCAGCAGCTTGGCGGGCTCTGGAAACACCATATATTTT. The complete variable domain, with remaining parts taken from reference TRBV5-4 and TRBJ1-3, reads ETGVTQSPTHLIKTRGQQVTLRCSSQSGHNTVSWYQQALGQGPQFIFQYYREEENGRGNFPPRFSGLQFPNYSSELNVNALELDDSALYLCASSLAGSGNTIYFGEGSWLTVV.

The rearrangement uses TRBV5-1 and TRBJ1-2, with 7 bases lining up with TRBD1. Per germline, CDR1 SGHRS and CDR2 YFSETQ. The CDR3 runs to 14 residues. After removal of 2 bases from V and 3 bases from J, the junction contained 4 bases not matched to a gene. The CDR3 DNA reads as TGCGCCAGCAGCTTCGACAGGGATGACTATGGCTACACCTTC. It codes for CASSFDRDDYGYTF.

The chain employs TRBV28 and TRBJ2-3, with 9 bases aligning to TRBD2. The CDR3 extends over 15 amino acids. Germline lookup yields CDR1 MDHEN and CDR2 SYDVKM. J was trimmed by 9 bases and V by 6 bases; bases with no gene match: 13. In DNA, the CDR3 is TGTGCCAGCAGCCGAACGGCGGGGGGGCCTTTCACGCAGTATTTT. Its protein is CASSRTAGGPFTQYF.

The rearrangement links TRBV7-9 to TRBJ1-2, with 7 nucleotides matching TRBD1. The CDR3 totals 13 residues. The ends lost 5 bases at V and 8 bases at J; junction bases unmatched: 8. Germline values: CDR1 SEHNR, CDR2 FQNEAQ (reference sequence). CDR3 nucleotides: TGTGCCAGCAGCCTCGGGACAGTCTTAGGCTACACCTTC. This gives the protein CASSLGTVLGYTF.

The CDR3 DNA reads TGTGCCAGCTTGTACAGGGGGTCTAACTATGGCTACACCTTC. Translated, it gives CASLYRGSNYGYTF. The chain combines TRBV6-1 with TRBJ1-2; TRBD1 matches 8 bases. V was pared by 8 bases and J by 0 bases, with 5 bases of the junction left unmatched. The CDR3 covers 14 residues. Germline CDR1 and CDR2: MNHNS and SASEGT.

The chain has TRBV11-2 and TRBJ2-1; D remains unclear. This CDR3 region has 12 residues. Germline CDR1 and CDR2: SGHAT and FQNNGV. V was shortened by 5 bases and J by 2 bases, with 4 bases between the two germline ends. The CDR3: CASSPTYNEQFF. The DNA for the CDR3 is TGTGCCAGCAGCCCTACCTACAATGAGCAGTTCTTC.

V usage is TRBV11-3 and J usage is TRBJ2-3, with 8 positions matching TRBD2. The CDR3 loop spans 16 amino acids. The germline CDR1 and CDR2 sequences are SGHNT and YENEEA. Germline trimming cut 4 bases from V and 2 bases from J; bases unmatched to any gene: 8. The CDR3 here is CASSSGLLAATDTQYF. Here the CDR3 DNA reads TGTGCCAGCAGCTCGGGTCTACTAGCGGCCACAGATACGCAGTATTTT. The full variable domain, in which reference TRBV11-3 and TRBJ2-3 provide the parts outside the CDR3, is EAGVVQSPRYKIIEKKQPVAFWCNPISGHNTLYWYLQNLGQGPELLIRYENEEAVDDSQLPKDRFSAERLKGVDSTLKIQPAELGDSAVYLCASSSGLLAATDTQYFGPGTRLTVL.

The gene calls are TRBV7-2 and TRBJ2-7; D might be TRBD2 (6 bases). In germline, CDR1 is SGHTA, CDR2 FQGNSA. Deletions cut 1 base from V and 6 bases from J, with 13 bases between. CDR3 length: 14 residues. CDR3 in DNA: TGTGCCAGCAGCTTAGACGCGGGGTATCGCGAGCAGTACTTC. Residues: CASSLDAGYREQYF. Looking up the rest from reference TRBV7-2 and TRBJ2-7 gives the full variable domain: GAGVSQSPSNKVTEKGKDVELRCDPISGHTALYWYRQSLGQGLEFLIYFQGNSAPDKSGLPSDRFSAERTGGSVSTLTIQRTQQEDSAVYLCASSLDAGYREQYFGPGTRLTVT.

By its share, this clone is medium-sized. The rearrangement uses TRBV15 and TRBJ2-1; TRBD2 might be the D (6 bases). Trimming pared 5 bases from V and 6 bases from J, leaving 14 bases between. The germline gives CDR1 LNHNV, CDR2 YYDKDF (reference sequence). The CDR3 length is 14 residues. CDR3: CATSGGSASNEQFF. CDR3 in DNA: TGTGCCACCAGCGGGGGGTCCGCCAGCAATGAGCAGTTCTTC.

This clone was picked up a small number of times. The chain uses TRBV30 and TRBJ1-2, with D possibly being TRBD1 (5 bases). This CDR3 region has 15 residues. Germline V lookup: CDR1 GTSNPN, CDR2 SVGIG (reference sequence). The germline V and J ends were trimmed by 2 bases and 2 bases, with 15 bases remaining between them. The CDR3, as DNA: TGTGCCTGGAGTCCCCGAGCAGGGTGGAACTATGGCTACACCTTC. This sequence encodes CAWSPRAGWNYGYTF. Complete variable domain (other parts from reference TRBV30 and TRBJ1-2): SQTIHQWPATLVQPVGSPLSLECTVEGTSNPNLYWYRQAAGRGLQLLFYSVGIGQISSEVPQNLSASRPQDRQFILSSKKLLLSDSGFYLCAWSPRAGWNYGYTFGSGTRLTVV.

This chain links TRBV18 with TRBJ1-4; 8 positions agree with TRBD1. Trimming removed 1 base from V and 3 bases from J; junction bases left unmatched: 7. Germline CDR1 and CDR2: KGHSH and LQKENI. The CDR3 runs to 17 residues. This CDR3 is CASSPRGQAGANEKLFF. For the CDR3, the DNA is TGTGCCAGCTCACCACGGGGACAGGCGGGTGCTAATGAAAAACTGTTTTTT.

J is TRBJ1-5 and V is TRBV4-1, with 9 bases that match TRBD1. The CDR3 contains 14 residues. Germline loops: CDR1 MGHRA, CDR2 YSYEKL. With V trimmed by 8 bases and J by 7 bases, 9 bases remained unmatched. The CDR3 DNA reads TGCGCCAGCGGGACAGGGTCAGTCACCCAGCCCCAGCATTTT. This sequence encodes CASGTGSVTQPQHF.